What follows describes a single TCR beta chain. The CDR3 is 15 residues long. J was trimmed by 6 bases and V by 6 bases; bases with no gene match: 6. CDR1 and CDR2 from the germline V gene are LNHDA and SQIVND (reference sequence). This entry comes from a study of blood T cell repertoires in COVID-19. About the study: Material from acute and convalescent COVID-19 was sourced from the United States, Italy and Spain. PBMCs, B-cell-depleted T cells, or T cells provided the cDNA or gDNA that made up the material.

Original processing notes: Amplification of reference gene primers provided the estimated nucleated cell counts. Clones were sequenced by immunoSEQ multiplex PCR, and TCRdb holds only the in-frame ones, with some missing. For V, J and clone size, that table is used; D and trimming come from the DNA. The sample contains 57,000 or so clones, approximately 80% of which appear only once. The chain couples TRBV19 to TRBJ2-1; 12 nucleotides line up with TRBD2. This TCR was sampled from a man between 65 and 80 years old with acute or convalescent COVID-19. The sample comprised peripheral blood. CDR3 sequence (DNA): TGTGCCAGTAGCCCTCTAGCGGGGGGGGGCAATGAGCAGTTCTTC. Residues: CASSPLAGGGNEQFF.